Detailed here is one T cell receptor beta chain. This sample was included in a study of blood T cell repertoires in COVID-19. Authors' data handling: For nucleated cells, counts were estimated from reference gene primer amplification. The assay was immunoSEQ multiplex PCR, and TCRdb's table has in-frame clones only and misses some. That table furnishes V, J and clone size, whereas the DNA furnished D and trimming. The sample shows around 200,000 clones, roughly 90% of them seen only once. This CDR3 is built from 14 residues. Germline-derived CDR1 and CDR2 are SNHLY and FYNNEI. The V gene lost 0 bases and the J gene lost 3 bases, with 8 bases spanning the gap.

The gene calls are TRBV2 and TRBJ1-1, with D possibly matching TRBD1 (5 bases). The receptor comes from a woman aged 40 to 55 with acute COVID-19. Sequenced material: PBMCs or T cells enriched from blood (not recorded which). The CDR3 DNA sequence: TGTGCCAGCAGTGAAGCGTCCAGGGACACTGAAGCTTTCTTT. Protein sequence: CASSEASRDTEAFF. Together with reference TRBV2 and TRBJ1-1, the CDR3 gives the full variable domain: EPEVTQTPSHQVTQMGQEVILRCVPISNHLYFYWYRQILGQKVEFLVSFYNNEISEKSEIFDDQFSVERPDGSNFTLKIRSTKLEDSAMYFCASSEASRDTEAFFGQGTRLTVV.